This T cell receptor beta chain appears in the sequencing data of a study of blood T cell repertoires in COVID-19. The germline CDR1 and CDR2 sequences are MNHEY and SVGAGI. This CDR3 region has 14 residues. Between the trimmed V and J ends, which lost 7 bases and 4 bases, there was a span of 14 bases. Clones were read by immunoSEQ multiplex PCR, and TCRdb kept only the in-frame ones, dropping some. This repertoire shows some 70,000 clones, over 70% found once; its top ten account for under 9.5%. The origin of this receptor is a man in his forties or fifties with active COVID-19. The chain employs TRBV6-5 and TRBJ1-5, with a possible D match to TRBD1 (5 bases). The material sequenced was peripheral blood. The chain's CDR3 is CASKNDRSNQPQHF. CDR3 bases: TGTGCCAGCAAAAACGACAGATCAAATCAGCCCCAGCATTTT.